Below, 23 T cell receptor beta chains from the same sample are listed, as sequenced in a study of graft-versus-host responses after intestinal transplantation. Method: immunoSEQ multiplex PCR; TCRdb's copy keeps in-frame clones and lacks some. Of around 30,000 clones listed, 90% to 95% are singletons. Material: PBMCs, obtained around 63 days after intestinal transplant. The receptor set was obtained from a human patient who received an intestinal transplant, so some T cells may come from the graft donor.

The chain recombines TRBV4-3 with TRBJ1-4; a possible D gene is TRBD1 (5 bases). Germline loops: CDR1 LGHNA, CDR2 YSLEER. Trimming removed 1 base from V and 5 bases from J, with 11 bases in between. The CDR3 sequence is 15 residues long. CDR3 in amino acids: CASSQAEGQNEKLFF. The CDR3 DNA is TGCGCCAGCAGCCAAGCTGAGGGGCAAAATGAAAAACTGTTTTTT.

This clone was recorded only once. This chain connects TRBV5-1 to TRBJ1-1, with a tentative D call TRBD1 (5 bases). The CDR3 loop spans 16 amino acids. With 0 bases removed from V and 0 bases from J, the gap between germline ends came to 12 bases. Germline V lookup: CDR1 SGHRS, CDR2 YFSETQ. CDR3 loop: CASSLDGTAMNTEAFF. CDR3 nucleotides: TGCGCCAGCAGCTTGGACGGGACGGCTATGAACACTGAAGCTTTCTTT.

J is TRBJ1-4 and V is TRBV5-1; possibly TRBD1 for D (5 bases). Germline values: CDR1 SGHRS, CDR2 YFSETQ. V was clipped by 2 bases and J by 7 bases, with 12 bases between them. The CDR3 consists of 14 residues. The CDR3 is CASSFQGDGEKLFF. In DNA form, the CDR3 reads TGCGCCAGCAGCTTTCAGGGAGACGGTGAAAAACTGTTTTTT.

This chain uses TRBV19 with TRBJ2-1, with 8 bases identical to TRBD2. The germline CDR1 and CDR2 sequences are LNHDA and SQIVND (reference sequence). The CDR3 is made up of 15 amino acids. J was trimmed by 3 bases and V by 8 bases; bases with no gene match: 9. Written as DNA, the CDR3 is TGTGCCAGTGCGTCAAGCGGGAGAATCTACAATGAGCAGTTCTTC. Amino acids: CASASSGRIYNEQFF.

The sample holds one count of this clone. Written as DNA, the CDR3 is TGCAGTGCAAACAGGGAAACTGAAGCTTTCTTT. Encoded protein: CSANRETEAFF. The rearrangement links TRBV20-1 to TRBJ1-1, with D tentatively TRBD1 (6 bases). Germline V lookup: CDR1 DFQATT, CDR2 SNEGSKA (reference sequence). This CDR3 contains 11 residues. V dropped 6 bases and J dropped 5 bases, with 10 bases sitting between them.

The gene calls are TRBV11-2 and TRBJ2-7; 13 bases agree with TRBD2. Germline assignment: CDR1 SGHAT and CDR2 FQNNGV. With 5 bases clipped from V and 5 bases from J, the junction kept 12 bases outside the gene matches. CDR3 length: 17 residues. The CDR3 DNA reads TGTGCCAGCAGCCCCGGCACTAGCGGGGGGGCCGGGGACGAGCAGTACTTC. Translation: CASSPGTSGGAGDEQYF.

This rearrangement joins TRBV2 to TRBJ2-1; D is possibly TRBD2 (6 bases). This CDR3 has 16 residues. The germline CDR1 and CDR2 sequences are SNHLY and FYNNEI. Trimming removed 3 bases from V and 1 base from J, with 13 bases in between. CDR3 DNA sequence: TGTGCCAGCAGTGAGCACCCGGGAGAATCCTACAATGAGCAGTTCTTC. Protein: CASSEHPGESYNEQFF.

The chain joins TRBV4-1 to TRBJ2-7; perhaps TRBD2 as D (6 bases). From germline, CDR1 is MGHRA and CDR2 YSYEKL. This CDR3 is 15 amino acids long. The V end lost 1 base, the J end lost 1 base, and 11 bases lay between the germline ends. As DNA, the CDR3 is TGCGCCAGCAGCCAAGGGACTAACCCTTCCTACGAGCAGTACTTC. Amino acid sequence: CASSQGTNPSYEQYF.

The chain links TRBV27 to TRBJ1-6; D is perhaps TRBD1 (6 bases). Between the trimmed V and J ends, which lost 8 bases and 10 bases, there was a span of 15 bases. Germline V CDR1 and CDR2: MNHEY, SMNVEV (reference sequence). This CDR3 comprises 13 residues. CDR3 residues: CASGLQGYSPLHF. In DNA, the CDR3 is TGTGCCAGCGGGCTACAGGGTTACTCACCCCTCCACTTT.

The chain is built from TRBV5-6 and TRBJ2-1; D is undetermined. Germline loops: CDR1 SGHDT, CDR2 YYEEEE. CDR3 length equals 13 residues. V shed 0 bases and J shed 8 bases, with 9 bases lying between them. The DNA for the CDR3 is TGTGCCAGCAGCTTGGAGGCGTGGGATGAGCAGTTCTTC. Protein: CASSLEAWDEQFF.

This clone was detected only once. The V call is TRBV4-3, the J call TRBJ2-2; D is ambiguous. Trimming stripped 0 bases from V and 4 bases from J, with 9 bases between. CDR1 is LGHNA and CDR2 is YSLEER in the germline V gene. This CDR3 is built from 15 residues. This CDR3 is CASSQDSSVTGELFF. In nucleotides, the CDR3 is TGCGCCAGCAGCCAAGATTCGTCCGTCACCGGGGAGCTGTTTTTT.

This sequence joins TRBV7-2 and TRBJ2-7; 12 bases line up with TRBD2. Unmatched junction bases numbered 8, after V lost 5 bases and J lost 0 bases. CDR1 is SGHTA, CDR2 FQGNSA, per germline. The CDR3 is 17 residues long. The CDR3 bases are TGTGCCAGCAGCGACGGACTAGCGGGGATAATCTCCTACGAGCAGTACTTC. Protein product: CASSDGLAGIISYEQYF.

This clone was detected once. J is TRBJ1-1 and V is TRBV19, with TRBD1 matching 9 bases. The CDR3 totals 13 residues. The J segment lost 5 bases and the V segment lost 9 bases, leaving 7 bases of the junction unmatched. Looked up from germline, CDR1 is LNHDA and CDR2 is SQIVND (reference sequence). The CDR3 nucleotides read TGTGCCAGCCAGGGACAGGGAGGGACTGAAGCTTTCTTT. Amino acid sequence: CASQGQGGTEAFF.

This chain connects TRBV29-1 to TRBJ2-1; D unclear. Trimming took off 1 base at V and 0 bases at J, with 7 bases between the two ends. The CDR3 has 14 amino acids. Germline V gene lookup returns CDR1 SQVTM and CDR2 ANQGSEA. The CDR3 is CSVEGLSSYNEQFF. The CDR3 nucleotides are TGCAGCGTTGAAGGTTTAAGCTCCTACAATGAGCAGTTCTTC.

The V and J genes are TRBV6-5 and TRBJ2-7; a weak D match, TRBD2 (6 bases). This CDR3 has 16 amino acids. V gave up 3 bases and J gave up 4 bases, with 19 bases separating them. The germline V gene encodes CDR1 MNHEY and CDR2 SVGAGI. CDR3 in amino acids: CASSYGLGGEEYEQYF. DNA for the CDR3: TGTGCCAGCAGTTATGGGTTGGGGGGAGAAGAGTACGAGCAGTACTTC.

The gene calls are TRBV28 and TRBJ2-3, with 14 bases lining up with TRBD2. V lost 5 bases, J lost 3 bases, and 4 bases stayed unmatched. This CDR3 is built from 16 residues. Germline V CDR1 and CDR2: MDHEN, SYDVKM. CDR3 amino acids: CASSGTSGRLTDTQYF. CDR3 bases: TGTGCCAGCAGTGGGACTAGCGGGAGACTGACAGATACGCAGTATTTT.

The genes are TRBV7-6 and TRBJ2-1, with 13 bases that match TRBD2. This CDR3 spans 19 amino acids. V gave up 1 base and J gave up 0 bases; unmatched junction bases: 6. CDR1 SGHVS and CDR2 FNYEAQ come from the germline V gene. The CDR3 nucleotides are TGTGCCAGCAGCTTAGGTGGTTGGACTAGCGGGAGCTCCTACAATGAGCAGTTCTTC. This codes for CASSLGGWTSGSSYNEQFF.

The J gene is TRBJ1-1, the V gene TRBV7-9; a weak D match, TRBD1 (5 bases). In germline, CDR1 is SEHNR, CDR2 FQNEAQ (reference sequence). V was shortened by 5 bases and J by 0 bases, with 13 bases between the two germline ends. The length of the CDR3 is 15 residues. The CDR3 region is CASSPSDSLNTEAFF. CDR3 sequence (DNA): TGTGCCAGCAGCCCGAGCGACAGTTTGAACACTGAAGCTTTCTTT.

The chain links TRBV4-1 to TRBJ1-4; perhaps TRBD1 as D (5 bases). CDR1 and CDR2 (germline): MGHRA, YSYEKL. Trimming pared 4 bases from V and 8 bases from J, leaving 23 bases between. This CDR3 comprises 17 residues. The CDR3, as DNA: TGCGCCAGCAGCCTGAATCCCGTCCGGGGCATTCGCGAAAAACTGTTTTTT. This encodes CASSLNPVRGIREKLFF.

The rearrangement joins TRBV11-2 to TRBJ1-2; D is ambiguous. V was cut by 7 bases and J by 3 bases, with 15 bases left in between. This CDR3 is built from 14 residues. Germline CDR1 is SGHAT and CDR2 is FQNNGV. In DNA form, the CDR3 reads TGTGCCAGCAAGGGCGTCTCAAGTTACTATGGCTACACCTTC. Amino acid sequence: CASKGVSSYYGYTF.

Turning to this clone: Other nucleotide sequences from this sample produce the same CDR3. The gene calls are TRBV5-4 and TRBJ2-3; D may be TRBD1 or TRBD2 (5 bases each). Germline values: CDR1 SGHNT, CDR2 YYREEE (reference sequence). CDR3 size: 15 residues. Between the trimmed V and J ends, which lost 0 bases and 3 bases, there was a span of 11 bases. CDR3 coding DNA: TGTGCCAGCAGCTTGGGGGGGAGTGGTACAGATACGCAGTATTTT. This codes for CASSLGGSGTDTQYF.

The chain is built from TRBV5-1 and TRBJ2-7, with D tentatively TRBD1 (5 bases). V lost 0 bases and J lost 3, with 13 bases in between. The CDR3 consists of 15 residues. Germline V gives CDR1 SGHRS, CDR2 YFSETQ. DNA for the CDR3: TGCGCCAGCAGCTTGGTAAGAGACAGAAACTACGAGCAGTACTTC. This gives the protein CASSLVRDRNYEQYF. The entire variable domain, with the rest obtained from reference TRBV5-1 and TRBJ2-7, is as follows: KAGVTQTPRYLIKTRGQQVTLSCSPISGHRSVSWYQQTPGQGLQFLFEYFSETQRNKGNFPGRFSGRQFSNSRSEMNVSTLELGDSALYLCASSLVRDRNYEQYFGPGTRLTVT.

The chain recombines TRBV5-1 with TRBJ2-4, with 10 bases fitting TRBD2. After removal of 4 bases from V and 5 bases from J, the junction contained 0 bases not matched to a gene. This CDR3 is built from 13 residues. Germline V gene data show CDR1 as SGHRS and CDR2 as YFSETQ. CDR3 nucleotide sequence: TGCGCCAGCAGCCTAGCGGGGGAAAACATTCAGTACTTC. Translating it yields CASSLAGENIQYF.